What follows is one TCR beta chain and its context. Its antigen is undetermined. TCRdb reprocessed the 5' RACE reads and reports one entry per CDR3 protein, with no DNA. The sample data list around 550,000 distinct CDR3 sequences. These data originate in a study of T cells expressing NK-cell markers. Overall study: Sorted CD3+CD56+NKG2C+, CD3+CD56+NKG2C- and CD3+CD56-NKG2C+ T cells supplied TCR beta repertoires.

Study results and limitations: Expanded clones of NKG2C+ T cells had an unclear HCMV specificity.

Germline assignment: CDR1 SGHRS and CDR2 YFSETQ. There are 14 residues in the CDR3. Sequenced input: blood T cells: a sorted CD56 or NKG2C T cell subset, CD4+ or CD8+ T cells, or bulk PBMC T cells (not recorded which). This chain uses TRBV5-1 with TRBJ2-1; TCRdb's D gene call, TRBD1, goes unchecked for lack of DNA. This clonotype was sampled from a man in his late teens or twenties in good health. CDR3 region: CASSLGQNLNEQFF. Based on the CDR3 plus reference TRBV5-1 and TRBJ2-1, the full variable domain is KAGVTQTPRYLIKTRGQQVTLSCSPISGHRSVSWYQQTPGQGLQFLFEYFSETQRNKGNFPGRFSGRQFSNSRSEMNVSTLELGDSALYLCASSLGQNLNEQFFGPGTRLTVL.